These T cell receptor beta chains were read from a single sample in a study of PD-L1 blockade in urothelial cancer. The protocol was immunoSEQ multiplex PCR, while the TCRdb copy is restricted to in-frame clones and leaves out a portion. The table has 120,000 or so clones, about 82% seen once. The sample here was PBMCs, taken around atezolizumab (anti-PD-L1) treatment. The receptors come from a man aged 50-59 years with urothelial cancer. Each CDR3 is given with its conserved first and last residue. A D gene is named only where the DNA matches it firmly. Some rows mark clone size as missing; the rest say once, few, many or name a class of expanded clone.

TRBJ1-6	NA	NA	TRBV5-1	TGCGCCAGCAGCTTGGACGGGAAATCACCCCTCCACTTT	CASSLDGKSPLHF
TRBJ2-1	NA	TRBD2	TRBV2	TGTGCCAGCAGTGAATGGCGGGAGCGGAGGAATGAGCAGTTCTTC	CASSEWRERRNEQFF
TRBJ2-1	NA	TRBD2	TRBV28	TGTGCCAGCAGTCTCAGTAGCGGGAGATCCTACAATGAGCAGTTCTTC	CASSLSSGRSYNEQFF
TRBJ1-4	NA	TRBD1	TRBV28	TGTGCCAGCAGTAGCGGGACAGGGGGCCGTGTTGGGAAACTGTTTTTT	CASSSGTGGRVGKLFF
TRBJ1-2	NA	NA	TRBV28	TGTGCCAGCAGTTTAAGAGATCAGGGGACCTATGGCTACACCTTC	CASSLRDQGTYGYTF
TRBJ2-7	NA	TRBD2	TRBV7-2	TGTGCCAGCACCATAGCGGGGGGGGCCGGCGAGCAGTACTTC	CASTIAGGAGEQYF
TRBJ2-5	NA	TRBD1	TRBV25-1	TGTGCCAGCAGTGATAAGGGGGCAGCTCCTCCTGGGGAGACCCAGTACTTC	CASSDKGAAPPGETQYF
TRBJ1-1	NA	NA	TRBV30	TGTGCCTGGGTGAAAGGGGGGAACACTGAAGCTTTCTTT	CAWVKGGNTEAFF
TRBJ2-1	NA	NA	TRBV20-1	TGCAGTGCTGAGGTGGGCAATGAGCAGTTCTTC	CSAEVGNEQFF
TRBJ2-2	NA	NA	TRBV6-5	TGTGCCAGCAGTCCTGGACAGAGACTGGAGCTGTTTTTT	CASSPGQRLELFF
TRBJ2-6	NA	TRBD1	TRBV9	TGTGCCAGCAGCGTAGGGGACAGTTCCTCTGGGGCCAACGTCCTGACTTTC	CASSVGDSSSGANVLTF
TRBJ1-6	few	NA	TRBV5-1	TGCGCCAGCAGCTTGGATCGGAATTCACCCCTCCACTTT	CASSLDRNSPLHF
TRBJ2-5	NA	TRBD1	TRBV25-1	TGTGCCAGCAGTGAGCCCAGTCGGACAGGGGTTAGGGAGACCCAGTACTTC	CASSEPSRTGVRETQYF
TRBJ2-3	NA	TRBD2	TRBV19	TGTGCCAGTAGTATAGGACTAGCGCCTACAGATACGCAGTATTTT	CASSIGLAPTDTQYF
TRBJ2-1	NA	TRBD2	TRBV4-2	TGTGCCAGCAGCCAAGTAAGGGCGCGGGAGTTCTTGGATGAGCAGTTCTTC	CASSQVRAREFLDEQFF
TRBJ1-1	NA	TRBD1	TRBV7-9	TGTGCCAGCAGCTGGGGGACAGGGAACACTGAAGCTTTCTTT	CASSWGTGNTEAFF
TRBJ2-7	few	NA	TRBV6-5	TGTGCCAGCAGTTACTCGGTCGGGGTTCAGTACTTC	CASSYSVGVQYF
TRBJ2-7	NA	TRBD2	TRBV7-7	TGTGCTAGCAGCCAGGACCCCGGGACTAGTATCTACGAGCAGTACTTC	CASSQDPGTSIYEQYF
TRBJ2-7	NA	TRBD1	TRBV10-3	TGTGCCATCAGTGACCCCGGGACAGACTCCTACGAGCAGTACTTC	CAISDPGTDSYEQYF
TRBJ2-1	NA	TRBD2	TRBV9	TGTGCCAGCAGCACGGGACTAGCGGGAGCTCGTGAGCAGTTCTTC	CASSTGLAGAREQFF
TRBJ2-7	NA	TRBD2	TRBV5-1	TGCGCCAGCAGCTTGGCTAGCGGGAGCCTCTACGAGCAGTACTTC	CASSLASGSLYEQYF
TRBJ1-1	NA	NA	TRBV18	TGTGCCAGCTCACTGAACAGGGTTAGGACTGAAGCTTTCTTT	CASSLNRVRTEAFF
TRBJ2-7	NA	NA	TRBV6-1	TGTGCCAGCAAGGGACACCTAGTCTACGAGCAGTACTTC	CASKGHLVYEQYF
TRBJ2-1	NA	TRBD1	TRBV10-3	TGTGCCACGAGGGGGGACAGGGGTAGTGGTGAGCAGTTCTTC	CATRGDRGSGEQFF
TRBJ2-7	NA	TRBD1	TRBV18	TGTGCCAGCTCACCACTGGCCACCCCGGACAGGTCCCCTACCTACGAGCAGTACTTC	CASSPLATPDRSPTYEQYF
TRBJ2-1	NA	TRBD2	TRBV6-5	TGTGCCAGCGCTGGGACTAACCGACCCCATGAGCAGTTCTTC	CASAGTNRPHEQFF
TRBJ2-1	NA	NA	TRBV11-2	TGTGCCAGCAGCGCACATTTGGGGCAGGAGCAGTTCTTC	CASSAHLGQEQFF
TRBJ2-7	NA	NA	TRBV6-4	TGTGCCAGCAGTGACTCTCGCCGGGGCGAGCAGTACTTC	CASSDSRRGEQYF
TRBJ2-7	NA	TRBD2	TRBV5-1	TGCGCCAGCAGCCCGGGGGGGACTAGCTTGGTCCACGAGCAGTACTTC	CASSPGGTSLVHEQYF
TRBJ2-7	NA	TRBD1	TRBV30	TGTGCCTGGTCAACCGGGACAGGGGGCAGCGAGCAGTACTTC	CAWSTGTGGSEQYF
TRBJ2-7	NA	NA	TRBV2	TGTGCCAGCCGGGACCCGGGGCGGGGTTACGAGCAGTACTTC	CASRDPGRGYEQYF
TRBJ1-1	NA	NA	TRBV6-1	TGTGCCAGCAGACCGGGGACATCGAACACTGAAGCTTTCTTT	CASRPGTSNTEAFF
TRBJ2-2	NA	NA	TRBV19	TGTGCCAGTAGTATCAGGGCCGGGGAGCTGTTTTTT	CASSIRAGELFF
TRBJ1-5	NA	TRBD1	TRBV4-1	TGCGCCAGCAGCCGATCTTACGGACAGGGCAATCAGCCCCAGCATTTT	CASSRSYGQGNQPQHF
TRBJ2-7	NA	NA	TRBV11-3	TGTGCCAGCAGCTTGGGTGGAGACTACGAGCAGTACTTC	CASSLGGDYEQYF
TRBJ1-6	NA	NA	TRBV7-9	TGTGCCAGCAGCTTAGATGCGGGGCGTTCACCCCTCCACTTT	CASSLDAGRSPLHF
TRBJ2-1	NA	NA	TRBV30	TGTGCCTGGGGAGTTTCCTACAATGAGCAGTTCTTC	CAWGVSYNEQFF